The entry below describes one T cell receptor (beta chain). The antigen it recognizes is unknown. The record has no base qualities; no much larger clone is one base away. Using the deep immunoSEQ assay, multiplex PCR amplified TCR CDR3 regions from genomic DNA. Genomic DNA extracted from each cell subset was distributed evenly over all wells of several immunoSEQ 96-well plates, and each plate served as one replicate. Each replicate PCR for sorted subsets received around 200 ng genomic DNA, equal to tens of thousands of T cell genomes. Purified libraries were measured with a Qubit 3.0 fluorometer, size-checked on a Bioanalyzer 2100, and measured again with the KAPA Library Quantification kit. A separate single-read 150-cycle Illumina NextSeq 550 flow cell was used to sequence each immunoSEQ 96-well plate. From the authors' description of their analysis: Because only junctional sequences without quality scores were contained in the immunoSEQ output, filtering matching that applied to full-length reads could not be performed. To assign V/J genes and CDR3, sequences were annotated against IMGT germline references using PyIR, a Python wrapper for IgBLAST v1.9. Reads were filtered out if the reads had weak V/J assignments (E-value above 1e-6), no CDR3, stop codons, out-of-frame junctions, or ambiguous translated residues. V3J clonotypes were defined by identical inferred V gene, J gene, and CDR3 amino acid sequence. Percentage overlap between repertoires was computed as shared unique clonotypes divided by the size of the smaller repertoire. Three approaches were used to assess repertoire richness: RTK rarefaction, the Chao1 estimator, and Recon v2.1 estimates of unobserved clonotypes. For all TCRbeta clonotypes obtained by the gDNA method from four donors, generation probabilities were computed with OLGA. Imported from immuneACCESS, the table was reduced by TCRdb to in-frame sequences with V and J called. These copies leave out some clones; in studies compared against another copy, an unresolved V gene accounts for under half, and the cause of the remainder is not known. V, J and clone size are taken as reported in that table, and D and trimming were inferred from the DNA itself. The table for this sample lists roughly 1,800,000 clones; less than 95% of them were counted only once. Together, the top ten hold 1.2% of the sample.

From the cysteine up to the phenylalanine, the CDR3 has a length of 14 residues. Just CDR3 DNA is preserved here, 42 bases in frame from base 1. The germline V gene sets CDR1 to SGHDN and CDR2 to FVKESK. The trim is 0 bases for V and 1 base for J, with a gap of 6 bases between the germline ends. The data are from a study of shared clonotypes between healthy human individuals (dated by TCRdb to the early 2020s). With respect to the entire study: Two women and three men aged 18 to 49 years were included in the cohort. For each donor, CD4 naive and CD4 memory were each given three plates, CD8 naive was given two plates, and CD8 memory was given one plate. To estimate repertoire size and how much clonotypes are shared between individuals, the study performed deep sequencing of blood TCR repertoires from 4 to 6 healthy adults. Libraries were prepared and TCR repertoires were sequenced by different laboratories using diverse techniques, in order to increase sequencing depth and limit assay-specific biases. Per donor, leukapheresis produced somewhere between about 0.94 and 8.9 billion PBMCs.

CD8 naive samples were CD45RO-negative cells positively selected for CCR7, giving a CD45RA+CCR7+ population that excluded TemRA cells. The donors were healthy, HIV-negative adults with no recently reported acute infections or vaccinations. Every donor was a Caucasian adult residing in Nashville, Tennessee, USA. After blood collection by leukapheresis, PBMCs were isolated using Ficoll-Histopaque density gradient centrifugation and then cryopreserved in the vapor phase of liquid nitrogen. Purity and quantity of every magnetically sorted T cell population were checked by analytical flow cytometry. Genomic DNA was isolated from each sorted fraction and quantified by UV absorbance on a Nanodrop 2000c. Study-wide conclusions, independent of this receptor: Sampling was restricted to blood, and TCR repertoires in tissue are likely to differ from TCR repertoires in blood. Incomplete sequencing was indicated by rarefaction of sorted-subset datasets, despite the large sequencing depth. Because the study included only a small number of donors, the genetic and exposure-history diversity represented was limited. Higher generation probabilities were observed for clonotypes shared by all four sorted-subset donors than for non-shared clonotypes. Pairwise subsampling led to the expectation that sequencing depth would affect the degree of clonotype sharing among donors. Naive subsets generally had larger estimated clonotype richness than memory subsets. Across a handful of donors, approximately 5% of naive CD4, roughly 3.8% of naive CD8, 2.3% of memory CD4, and about 0.4% of memory CD8 clonotypes were shared.

The chain is made from TRBV14 and TRBJ2-5; the D gene assignment is ambiguous. Sequencing was carried out using naive CD8+ T cells sorted from blood. The cell subset or site label corresponds to: CD45RA+CCR7+. The sequence came from a man between 18 and 35 years old in good health. Read as DNA, the sequence is TGTGCCAGCAGCCAAGACAGGTCCCAAGAGACCCAGTACTTC. This yields the protein CASSQDRSQETQYF.